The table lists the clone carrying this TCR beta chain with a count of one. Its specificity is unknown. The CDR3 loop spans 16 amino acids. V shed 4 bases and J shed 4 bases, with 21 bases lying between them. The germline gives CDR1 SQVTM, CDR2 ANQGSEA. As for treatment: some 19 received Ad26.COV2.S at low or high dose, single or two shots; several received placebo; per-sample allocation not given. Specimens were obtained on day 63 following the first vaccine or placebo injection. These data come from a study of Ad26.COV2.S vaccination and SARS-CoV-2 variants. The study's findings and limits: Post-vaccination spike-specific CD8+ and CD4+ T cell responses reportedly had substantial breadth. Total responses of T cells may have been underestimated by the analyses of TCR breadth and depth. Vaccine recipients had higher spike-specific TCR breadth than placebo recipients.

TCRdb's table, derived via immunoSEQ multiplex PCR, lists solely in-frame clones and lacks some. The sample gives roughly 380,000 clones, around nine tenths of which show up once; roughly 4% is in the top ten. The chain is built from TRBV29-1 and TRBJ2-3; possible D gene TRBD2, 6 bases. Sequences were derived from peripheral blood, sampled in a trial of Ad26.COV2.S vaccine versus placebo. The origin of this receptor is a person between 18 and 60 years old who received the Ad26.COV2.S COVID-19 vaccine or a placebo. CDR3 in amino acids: CSVADWTNPAADTQYF. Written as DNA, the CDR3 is TGCAGCGTTGCCGATTGGACTAACCCAGCAGCAGATACGCAGTATTTT.